The count of the clone carrying this T cell receptor beta chain is one. The source of the sample is a study of blood T cell repertoires in COVID-19. The overall study: The samples span acute and convalescent COVID-19 from the United States, Italy and Spain.

The germline CDR1 and CDR2 sequences are MGHRA and YSYEKL. The CDR3 spans 13 residues. Trimming took 8 bases from V and 0 from J; bases not matched to a gene: 3. Participant age was roughly 18 to 100 years, and participants resided in about 25 US areas. In the original processing: The authors estimated nucleated cell counts from reference gene primer amplification. Generated by immunoSEQ multiplex PCR, the TCRdb table keeps only in-frame clones and is missing some. The DNA was the basis for D and trimming; V, J and clone size are from that table. The data show roughly 150,000 clones, 75% to 90% seen once.

Sequenced: PBMCs or T cells enriched from blood (not recorded which). The chain recombines TRBV4-1 with TRBJ1-1, with TRBD1 matching over 7 bases. This TCR came from a middle-aged woman who had been exposed to COVID-19. The CDR3 bases are TGCGCCAGCCACAGGGGTATGAACACTGAAGCTTTCTTT. It encodes CASHRGMNTEAFF.